Following are 14 T cell receptor beta chains from one sample sequenced in a study of blood T cell repertoires in COVID-19. Some clones are missing from TCRdb's copy, which holds only in-frame ones; the method was immunoSEQ multiplex PCR. This table holds 10,000 to 15,000 clones, 75% to 85% found once. Sequencing input: peripheral blood. The receptors here all came from a man aged 35-49 years with active or convalescent COVID-19.

This clone has a single count. This CDR3 reads CASSEGLAGEQFF. Here the CDR3 DNA reads TGTGCCAGCAGTGAAGGACTAGCGGGGGAGCAGTTCTTC. The rearrangement uses TRBV6-4 and TRBJ2-1, with 12 bases identical to TRBD2. Trimming at V came to 3 bases and at J to 10 bases, leaving 1 base not matched to a gene. This CDR3 region has 13 residues. Germline CDR1 is MRHNA and CDR2 is SNTAGT.

The chain is built from TRBV19 and TRBJ2-2; D is uncertain. CDR1 is LNHDA, CDR2 SQIVND, per germline (reference sequence). V shed 6 bases and J shed 3 bases, with 14 bases lying between them. This CDR3 spans 15 amino acids. CDR3 nucleotide sequence: TGTGCCAGTAGACCTCTCAACTCTTACACCGGGGAGCTGTTTTTT. Its translation: CASRPLNSYTGELFF.

The J gene is TRBJ2-7, the V gene TRBV14; 9 nucleotides line up with TRBD2. The V and J ends lost 2 bases and 5 bases, in that order; junction bases with no gene match: 13. Germline lookup yields CDR1 SGHDN and CDR2 FVKESK. The length of the CDR3 is 17 residues. The CDR3 reads CASSQIEPAGGLHEQYF. Here the CDR3 DNA reads TGTGCCAGCAGCCAAATAGAACCTGCGGGGGGGCTACACGAGCAGTACTTC.

J is TRBJ2-3 and V is TRBV7-2; tentatively, D is TRBD1 (6 bases). V lost 5 bases and J lost 6, with 12 bases in between. Per germline, CDR1 SGHTA and CDR2 FQGNSA. The CDR3 sequence is 13 residues long. The CDR3 DNA is TGTGCCAGCAGCACCACAGGGTTGGATACGCAGTATTTT. Amino acid sequence: CASSTTGLDTQYF.

This chain joins TRBV4-3 and TRBJ2-7, with a possible D match to TRBD1 (6 bases). This CDR3 is 14 amino acids long. Germline-derived CDR1 and CDR2 are LGHNA and YSLEER. Trimming shortened V by 0 bases and J by 4 bases, and 10 bases separated the two germline ends. As DNA, the CDR3 is TGCGCCAGCAGCCAAGAAACAGGGCGGTACGAGCAGTACTTC. Encoded protein: CASSQETGRYEQYF.

The chain joins TRBV4-3 to TRBJ2-2, with 9 bases aligning to TRBD2. Germline CDR1 reads LGHNA; CDR2 reads YSLEER. This CDR3 is 16 amino acids long. With 10 bases clipped from V and 6 bases from J, the junction kept 15 bases outside the gene matches. The CDR3 region has the DNA TGCGCCATCCCCCGGGAAGCGGGAGGCGTCGCCGGGGAGCTGTTTTTT. Protein: CAIPREAGGVAGELFF.

The V call is TRBV29-1, the J call TRBJ2-7; 9 bases line up with TRBD1. The CDR3 has 19 amino acids. Germline loops: CDR1 SQVTM, CDR2 ANQGSEA. V shed 1 base, J shed 5 bases, and the junction held 21 bases outside the gene matches. CDR3 nucleotide sequence: TGCAGCGTTGAAGGCCCCCTCGCTATTTACAGGGGGCGGATTAACGAGCAGTACTTC. Its translation is CSVEGPLAIYRGRINEQYF.

This clone was counted between two and nine times. The CDR3 region is CASSLGKGEQAFF. CDR3 sequence (DNA): TGTGCCAGCAGTTTAGGAAAGGGGGAACAGGCGTTCTTC. This chain links TRBV12-3 or TRBV12-4 with TRBJ2-1, with D perhaps TRBD1 (6 bases). The CDR3 runs to 13 residues. V was clipped by 1 base and J by 15 bases, with 16 bases between them.

V gene TRBV6-6 combines with J gene TRBJ2-5; no firm D call. Trimming pared 4 bases from V and 1 base from J, leaving 7 bases between. This CDR3 has 13 amino acids. Looked up from germline, CDR1 is MNHNY and CDR2 is SVGAGI (reference sequence). The CDR3 here is CASSSQIQETQYF. The CDR3 nucleotides are TGTGCCAGCAGTTCACAGATCCAAGAGACCCAGTACTTC.

The CDR3 spells CASSERLAAYNEQFF. The CDR3 DNA reads TGTGCCAGCAGCGAGAGGCTAGCGGCATACAATGAGCAGTTCTTC. This chain uses TRBV11-3 with TRBJ2-1; 7 nucleotides align to TRBD2. This CDR3 has 15 amino acids. V lost 5 bases, J lost 4 bases, and 8 bases stayed unmatched. The germline V gene encodes CDR1 SGHNT and CDR2 YENEEA.

The genes are TRBV4-1 and TRBJ2-1, with 10 bases that match TRBD2. Germline CDR1 and CDR2: MGHRA and YSYEKL. The V segment lost 1 base and the J segment 4 bases; nucleotides outside the gene matches: 4. CDR3 length: 16 residues. DNA for the CDR3: TGCGCCAGCAGCCAAGCACTAGCGGGAACATACAATGAGCAGTTCTTC. It is translated as CASSQALAGTYNEQFF.

The V gene is TRBV11-3, the J gene TRBJ2-3; TRBD1 might be the D (6 bases). Per the germline V gene, CDR1 is SGHNT and CDR2 is YENEEA. V gave up 5 bases and J gave up 1 base, with 7 bases separating them. The CDR3 covers 13 residues. CDR3 DNA sequence: TGTGCCAGCAGCCGGACAGGCACAGATACGCAGTATTTT. Its translation is CASSRTGTDTQYF.

The rearrangement uses TRBV28 and TRBJ2-5; D remains unclear. V lost 5 bases and J 4 bases, leaving 11 bases between the germline ends. This CDR3 comprises 13 residues. Germline CDR1 is MDHEN and CDR2 is SYDVKM. The CDR3 loop is CASSGDPGETQYF. CDR3 coding DNA: TGTGCCAGCAGTGGAGACCCCGGAGAGACCCAGTACTTC. The entire variable domain, with the rest obtained from reference TRBV28 and TRBJ2-5, is as follows: DVKVTQSSRYLVKRTGEKVFLECVQDMDHENMFWYRQDPGLGLRLIYFSYDVKMKEKGDIPEGYSVSREKKERFSLILESASTNQTSMYLCASSGDPGETQYFGPGTRLLVL.

A remark on this clone: The sample contains more than one DNA sequence encoding this CDR3. The V and J genes are TRBV7-8 and TRBJ2-7; D might be TRBD1 (5 bases). The CDR3 loop spans 15 amino acids. Germline CDR1 reads SGHVS; CDR2 reads FQNEAQ. V was shortened by 1 base and J by 1 base, with 11 bases between the two germline ends. The CDR3 here is CASSLGQGPSYEQYF. For the CDR3, the DNA is TGTGCCAGCAGCTTAGGGCAGGGCCCGTCCTACGAGCAGTACTTC.